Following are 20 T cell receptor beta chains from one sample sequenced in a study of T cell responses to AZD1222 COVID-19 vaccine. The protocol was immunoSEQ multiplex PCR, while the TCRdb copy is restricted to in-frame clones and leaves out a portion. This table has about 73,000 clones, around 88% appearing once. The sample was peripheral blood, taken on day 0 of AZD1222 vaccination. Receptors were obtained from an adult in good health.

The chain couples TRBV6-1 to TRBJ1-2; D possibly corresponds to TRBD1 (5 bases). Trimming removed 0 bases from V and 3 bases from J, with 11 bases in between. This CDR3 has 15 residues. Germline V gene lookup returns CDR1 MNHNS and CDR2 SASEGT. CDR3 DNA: TGTGCCAGCAGTGAAGCTGGGGCAGGAGACTATGGCTACACCTTC. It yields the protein CASSEAGAGDYGYTF.

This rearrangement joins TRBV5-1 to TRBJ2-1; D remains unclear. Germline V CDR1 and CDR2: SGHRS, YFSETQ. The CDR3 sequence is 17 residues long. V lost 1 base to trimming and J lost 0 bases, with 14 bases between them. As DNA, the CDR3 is TGCGCCAGCAGCTTGTCCGTAGGATCCAGCTCCTACAATGAGCAGTTCTTC. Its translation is CASSLSVGSSSYNEQFF.

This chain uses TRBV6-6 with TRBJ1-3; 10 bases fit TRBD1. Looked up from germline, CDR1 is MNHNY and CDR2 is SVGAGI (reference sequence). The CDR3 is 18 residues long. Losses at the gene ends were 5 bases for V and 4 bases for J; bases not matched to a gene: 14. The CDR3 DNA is TGTGCCAGCAGTCACCGACAGGGGGCTAGGGTGGAAGGAAACACCATATATTTT. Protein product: CASSHRQGARVEGNTIYF.

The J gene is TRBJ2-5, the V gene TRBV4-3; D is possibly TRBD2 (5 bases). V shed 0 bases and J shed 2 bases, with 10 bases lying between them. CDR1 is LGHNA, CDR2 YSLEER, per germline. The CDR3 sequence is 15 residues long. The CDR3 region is CASSQELGRQETQYF. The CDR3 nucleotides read TGCGCCAGCAGCCAAGAATTAGGGAGACAAGAGACCCAGTACTTC.

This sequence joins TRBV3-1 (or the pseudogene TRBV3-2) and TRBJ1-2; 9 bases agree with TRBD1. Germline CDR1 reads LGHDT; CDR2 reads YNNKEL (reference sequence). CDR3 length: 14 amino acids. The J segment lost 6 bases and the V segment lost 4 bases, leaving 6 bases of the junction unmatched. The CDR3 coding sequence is TGTGCCAGCAGCCCACAGGGGGCGGAGGATGGCTACACCTTC. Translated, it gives CASSPQGAEDGYTF.

The CDR3 coding sequence is TGTGCCAGCTCACCTTATCGGACTCCGAACGGGGACGAGCAGTACTTC. Its protein is CASSPYRTPNGDEQYF. This rearrangement joins TRBV18 to TRBJ2-7; perhaps TRBD2 as D (5 bases). V dropped 3 bases and J dropped 5 bases, with 20 bases sitting between them. Per the germline V gene, CDR1 is KGHSH and CDR2 is LQKENI. This CDR3 is 16 amino acids long.

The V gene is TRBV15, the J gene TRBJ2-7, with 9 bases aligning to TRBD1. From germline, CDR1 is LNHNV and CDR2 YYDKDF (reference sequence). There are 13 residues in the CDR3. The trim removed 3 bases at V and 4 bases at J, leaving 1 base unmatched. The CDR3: CATSRDRGYEQYF. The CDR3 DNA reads TGTGCCACCAGCAGGGACAGGGGTTACGAGCAGTACTTC.

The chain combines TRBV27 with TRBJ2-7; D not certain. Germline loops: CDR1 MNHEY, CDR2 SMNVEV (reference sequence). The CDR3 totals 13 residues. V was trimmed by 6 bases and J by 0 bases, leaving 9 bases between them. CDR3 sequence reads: CASSVHGSYEQYF. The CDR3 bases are TGTGCCAGCAGCGTCCATGGCTCCTACGAGCAGTACTTC.

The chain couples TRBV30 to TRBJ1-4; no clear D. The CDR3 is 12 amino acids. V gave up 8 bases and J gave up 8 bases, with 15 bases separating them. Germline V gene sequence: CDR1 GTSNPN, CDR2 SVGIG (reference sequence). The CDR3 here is CAGSSLREKLFF. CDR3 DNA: TGTGCCGGCAGCTCCTTGAGGGAAAAACTGTTTTTT. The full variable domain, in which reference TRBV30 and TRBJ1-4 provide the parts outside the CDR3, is SQTIHQWPATLVQPVGSPLSLECTVEGTSNPNLYWYRQAAGRGLQLLFYSVGIGQISSEVPQNLSASRPQDRQFILSSKKLLLSDSGFYLCAGSSLREKLFFGSGTQLSVL.

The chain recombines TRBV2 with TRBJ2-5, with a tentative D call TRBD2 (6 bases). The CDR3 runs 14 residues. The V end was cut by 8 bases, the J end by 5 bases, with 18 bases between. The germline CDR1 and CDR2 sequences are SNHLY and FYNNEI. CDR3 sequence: CASGFPGLRETQYF. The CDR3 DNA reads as TGTGCCAGCGGGTTCCCGGGACTGAGGGAGACCCAGTACTTC.

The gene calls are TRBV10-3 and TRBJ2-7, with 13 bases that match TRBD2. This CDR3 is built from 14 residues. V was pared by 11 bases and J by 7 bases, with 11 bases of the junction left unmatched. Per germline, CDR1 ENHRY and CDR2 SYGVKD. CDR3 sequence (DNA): TGTGCCGCAACTAGCGGGAGGGCCCTTGGGGAGCAGTACTTC. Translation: CAATSGRALGEQYF.

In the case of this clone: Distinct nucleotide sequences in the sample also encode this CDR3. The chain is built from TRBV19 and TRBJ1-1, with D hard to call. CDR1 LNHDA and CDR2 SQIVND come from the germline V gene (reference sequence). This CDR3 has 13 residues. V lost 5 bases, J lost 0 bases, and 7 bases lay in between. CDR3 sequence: CASSSGLNTEAFF. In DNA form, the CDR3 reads TGTGCCAGTAGTTCTGGACTGAACACTGAAGCTTTCTTT.

The CDR3 DNA reads as TGTGCCAGCAGCCCCCCCGGGCATAGCAATCAGCCCCAGCATTTT. It specifies CASSPPGHSNQPQHF. The chain recombines TRBV9 with TRBJ1-5, with D hard to call. CDR1 SGDLS and CDR2 YYNGEE come from the germline V gene. CDR3 size: 15 residues. The V and J ends lost 4 bases and 0 bases respectively, with 11 bases between them.

This CDR3 reads CSASWAGSSYNEQFF. The CDR3 DNA reads as TGCAGTGCTAGTTGGGCGGGGTCCTCCTACAATGAGCAGTTCTTC. V usage is TRBV20-1 and J usage is TRBJ2-1; the D gene is possibly TRBD2 (6 bases). V dropped 3 bases and J dropped 0 bases, with 12 bases sitting between them. Germline loops: CDR1 DFQATT, CDR2 SNEGSKA (reference sequence). The CDR3 loop spans 15 amino acids.

The CDR3 sequence is CAISSGTENTEAFF. The CDR3 bases are TGTGCCATCAGTTCCGGGACAGAAAACACTGAAGCTTTCTTT. The chain couples TRBV10-3 to TRBJ1-1, with 7 positions matching TRBD1. Germline-derived CDR1 and CDR2 are ENHRY and SYGVKD. The CDR3 runs 14 residues. V lost 5 bases, J lost 2 bases, and 5 bases stayed unmatched.

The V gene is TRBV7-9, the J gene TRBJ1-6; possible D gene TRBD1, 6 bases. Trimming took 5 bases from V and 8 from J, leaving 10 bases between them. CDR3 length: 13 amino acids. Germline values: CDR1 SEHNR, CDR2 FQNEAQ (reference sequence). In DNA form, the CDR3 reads TGTGCCAGCAGCATCAGGACAGATTCACCCCTCCACTTT. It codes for CASSIRTDSPLHF. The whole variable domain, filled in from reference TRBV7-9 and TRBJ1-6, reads DTGVSQNPRHKITKRGQNVTFRCDPISEHNRLYWYRQTLGQGPEFLTYFQNEAQLEKSRLLSDRFSAERPKGSFSTLEIQRTEQGDSAMYLCASSIRTDSPLHFGNGTRLTVT.

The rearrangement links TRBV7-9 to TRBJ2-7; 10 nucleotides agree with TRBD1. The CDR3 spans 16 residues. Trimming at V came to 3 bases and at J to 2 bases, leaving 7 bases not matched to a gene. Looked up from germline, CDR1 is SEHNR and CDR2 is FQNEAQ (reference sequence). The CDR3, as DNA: TGTGCCAGCAGCTTGCGGGGACAGGGGCAGACCTACGAGCAGTACTTC. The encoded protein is CASSLRGQGQTYEQYF.

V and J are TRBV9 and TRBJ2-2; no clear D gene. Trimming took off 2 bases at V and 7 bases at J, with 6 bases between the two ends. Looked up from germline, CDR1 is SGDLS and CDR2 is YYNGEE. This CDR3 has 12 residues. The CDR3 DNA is TGTGCCAGCAGCGTTTTAGACGGGGAGCTGTTTTTT. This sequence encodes CASSVLDGELFF.

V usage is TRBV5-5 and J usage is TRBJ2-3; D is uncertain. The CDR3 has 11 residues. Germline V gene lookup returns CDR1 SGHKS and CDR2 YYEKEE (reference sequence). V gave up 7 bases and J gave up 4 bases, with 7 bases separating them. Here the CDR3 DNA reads TGTGCCAGCGGAGTCGCAGATACGCAGTATTTT. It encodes CASGVADTQYF.

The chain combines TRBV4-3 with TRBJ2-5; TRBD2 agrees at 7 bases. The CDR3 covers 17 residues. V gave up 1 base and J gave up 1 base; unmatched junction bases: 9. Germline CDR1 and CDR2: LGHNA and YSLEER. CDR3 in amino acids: CASSQGVGGSVQETQYF. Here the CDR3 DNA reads TGCGCCAGCAGCCAAGGGGTGGGGGGGTCCGTCCAAGAGACCCAGTACTTC.